This T cell receptor (beta chain) emerged from a study of response to subunit inactivated influenza vaccine. Study-wide findings and caveats: Few new T cells, the authors suggested, are recruited by each seasonal influenza vaccination.

The sample holds a few counts of this clonotype. The antigen is unknown. MiXCR, run by TCRdb on the RT-PCR reads, gives a single entry per CDR3 protein. This table has 610,000 or so distinct CDR3 sequences, around 13% appearing once. The length of the CDR3 is 13 residues. The V end was cut by 8 bases, the J end by 6 bases, with 14 bases between. Germline CDR1 reads LNHNV; CDR2 reads YYDKDF (reference sequence). The sequence came from a man aged 45-65 years who received an inactivated influenza vaccine. This material consisted of PBMCs from blood, taken about 12 days after vaccination. The V gene is TRBV15, the J gene TRBJ2-1, with D maybe TRBD2 (5 bases). The CDR3 is CATGLTLGNEQFF. Here the CDR3 DNA reads TGTGCCACCGGACTGACCCTGGGCAATGAGCAGTTCTTC.